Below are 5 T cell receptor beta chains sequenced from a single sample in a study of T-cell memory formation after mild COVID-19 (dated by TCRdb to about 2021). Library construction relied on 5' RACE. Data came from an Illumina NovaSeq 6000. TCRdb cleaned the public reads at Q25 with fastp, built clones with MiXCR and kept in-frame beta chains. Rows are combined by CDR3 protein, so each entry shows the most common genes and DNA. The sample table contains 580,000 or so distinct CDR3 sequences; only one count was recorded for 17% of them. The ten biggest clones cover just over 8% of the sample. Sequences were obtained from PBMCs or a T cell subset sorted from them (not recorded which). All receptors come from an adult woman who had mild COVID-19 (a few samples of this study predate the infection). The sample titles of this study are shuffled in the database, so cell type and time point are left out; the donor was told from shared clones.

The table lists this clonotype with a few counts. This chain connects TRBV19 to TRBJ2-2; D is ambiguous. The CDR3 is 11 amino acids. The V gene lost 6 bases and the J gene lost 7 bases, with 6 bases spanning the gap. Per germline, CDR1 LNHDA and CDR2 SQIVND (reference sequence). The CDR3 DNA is TGTGCCAGTAGAACGGTCGGGGAGCTGTTTTTT. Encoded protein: CASRTVGELFF.

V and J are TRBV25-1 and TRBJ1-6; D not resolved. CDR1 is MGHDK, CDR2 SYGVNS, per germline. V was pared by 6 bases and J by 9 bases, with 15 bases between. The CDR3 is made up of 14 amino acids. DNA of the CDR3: TGTGCCAGCAGGGATGTCATTTACGGTTCACCCCTCCACTTT. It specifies CASRDVIYGSPLHF.

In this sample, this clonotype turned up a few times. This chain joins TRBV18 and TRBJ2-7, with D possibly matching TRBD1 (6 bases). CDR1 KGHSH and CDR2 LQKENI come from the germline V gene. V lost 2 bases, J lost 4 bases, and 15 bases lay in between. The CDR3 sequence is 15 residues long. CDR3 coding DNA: TGTGCCAGCTCACCAGGGAAGGGGGTCCAATACGAGCAGTACTTC. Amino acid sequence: CASSPGKGVQYEQYF.

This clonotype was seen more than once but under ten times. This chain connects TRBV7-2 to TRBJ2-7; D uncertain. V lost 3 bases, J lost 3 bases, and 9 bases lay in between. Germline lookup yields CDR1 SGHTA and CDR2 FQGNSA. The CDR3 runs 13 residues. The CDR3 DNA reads TGTGCCAGCAGCTTCGGGCTGAACTACGAGCAGTACTTC. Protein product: CASSFGLNYEQYF.

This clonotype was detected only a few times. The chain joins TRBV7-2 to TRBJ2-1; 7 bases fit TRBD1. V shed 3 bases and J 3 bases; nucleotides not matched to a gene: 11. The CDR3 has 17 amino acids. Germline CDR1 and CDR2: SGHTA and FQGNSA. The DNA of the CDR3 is TGTGCCAGCAGCTTTCCCTCTGACAGGGCAAACTACAATGAGCAGTTCTTC. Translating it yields CASSFPSDRANYNEQFF.